This T cell receptor (beta chain) emerged from a study of blood T cell repertoires in COVID-19. Overall study: From T cells, B-cell-depleted T cells, or PBMCs came the material, which was cDNA or gDNA.

Study processing details: Reference gene primer amplification yielded estimated nucleated cell counts. Generated by immunoSEQ multiplex PCR, the TCRdb table keeps only in-frame clones and is missing some. V and J calls and clone size are those listed in that table; D and trimming were worked out from the DNA. This table has roughly 180,000 clones, 70% to 90% appearing once. Per the germline V gene, CDR1 is MNHEY and CDR2 is SMNVEV (reference sequence). After removal of 6 bases from V and 12 bases from J, the junction contained 14 bases not matched to a gene. The length of the CDR3 is 15 residues. The clonotype comes from a woman aged 45-65 years with COVID-19, enrolled during active disease. Material for sequencing was peripheral blood. The chain combines TRBV27 with TRBJ2-2; TRBD1 aligns across 9 bases. The CDR3 bases are TGTGCCAGCAGGGACAGGGGAATGGCCGGGGCCCAGCTGTTTTTT. Protein sequence: CASRDRGMAGAQLFF.